The 8 T cell receptor beta chains in this list originate from one sample, sequenced in a study of CD8 T cells in ankylosing spondylitis. TCRdb reprocessed the 5' RACE reads via MiXCR and lists one record per CDR3 protein. This repertoire shows 26,000 or so distinct CDR3 sequences, over 6.5% found once; its top ten account for more than 25%. Sequencing input: blood. Receptors were obtained from a male donor with ankylosing spondylitis or in good health (not recorded which).

The chain has TRBV6-5 and TRBJ2-4, with D tentatively TRBD1 (5 bases). The ends were cut back, 2 bases at V and 7 bases at J, with 9 bases in the middle. In germline, CDR1 is MNHEY, CDR2 SVGAGI. The CDR3 totals 13 residues. Here the CDR3 DNA reads TGTGCCAGCAGTTACCAGGGTGGTAACATTCAGTACTTC. It yields the protein CASSYQGGNIQYF.

V gene TRBV28 combines with J gene TRBJ1-4, with D hard to call. Trimming took off 4 bases at V and 5 bases at J, with 5 bases between the two ends. CDR1 and CDR2 from the germline V gene are MDHEN and SYDVKM. The CDR3 has 12 amino acids. As DNA, the CDR3 is TGTGCCAGCAGTTCGGCGAATGAAAAACTGTTTTTT. It translates to CASSSANEKLFF.

This clonotype has ten or more counts. CDR3 protein: CSVEPGGWGTDTQYF. CDR3 DNA: TGCAGCGTTGAACCGGGGGGATGGGGCACAGATACGCAGTATTTT. V and J are TRBV29-1 and TRBJ2-3; TRBD2 agrees at 7 bases. CDR3 length equals 15 residues. CDR1 is SQVTM and CDR2 is ANQGSEA in the germline V gene. The trim removed 2 bases at V and 1 base at J, leaving 6 bases unmatched.

The chain is built from TRBV6-5 and TRBJ2-5; D is perhaps TRBD2 (5 bases). The CDR3 sequence is 12 residues long. V was pared by 6 bases and J by 5 bases, with 10 bases between. Per germline, CDR1 MNHEY and CDR2 SVGAGI. The CDR3: CASRDPGETQYF. The CDR3 nucleotides are TGTGCCAGCAGGGACCCGGGGGAGACCCAGTACTTC.

This sequence joins TRBV30 and TRBJ1-3; D not resolved. Germline V gives CDR1 GTSNPN, CDR2 SVGIG (reference sequence). The CDR3 runs 15 residues. Trimming removed 6 bases at V and 2 bases at J, with 17 bases between. CDR3 DNA: TGTGCCTGCCCCGCCCGGGAGGGCCCTGGAAACACCATATATTTT. Its translation is CACPAREGPGNTIYF.

V gene TRBV5-1 combines with J gene TRBJ1-1; D is perhaps TRBD1 (5 bases). The CDR3 spans 14 residues. Germline V gene lookup returns CDR1 SGHRS and CDR2 YFSETQ. V was cut by 0 bases and J by 5 bases, with 11 bases left in between. CDR3: CASSLGAGMTEAFF. The CDR3 region has the DNA TGCGCCAGCAGCTTGGGGGCAGGGATGACTGAAGCTTTCTTT.

This clonotype was recorded a few times. The gene calls are TRBV6-1 and TRBJ1-1; possibly TRBD1 for D (5 bases). The germline V and J ends were trimmed by 5 bases and 0 bases, with 16 bases remaining between them. Germline values: CDR1 MNHNS, CDR2 SASEGT. The CDR3 runs to 16 residues. CDR3: CASSTGSTFMNTEAFF. As DNA, the CDR3 is TGTGCCAGCAGTACAGGCTCGACGTTCATGAACACTGAAGCTTTCTTT.

The table lists this clonotype with a few counts. The V gene is TRBV14, the J gene TRBJ2-2, with TRBD2 matching over 7 bases. The CDR3 covers 14 residues. V dropped 8 bases and J dropped 4; count of bases not matched to a gene: 7. CDR1 is SGHDN and CDR2 is FVKESK in the germline V gene. CDR3 sequence reads: CASQSGISTGELFF. DNA for the CDR3: TGTGCCAGCCAAAGCGGGATCAGCACCGGGGAGCTGTTTTTT.